The source of this TCR beta chain is a study of post-analysis software for immune sequencing data. The overall study: The patients showed relapsing-remitting, secondary progressive and progressive-relapsing multiple sclerosis courses. Study results and limitations: Patients used roughly five TRBV segments, including TRBV5-6, TRBV5-1 and TRBV20-1, more often than controls. There was significantly lower normalized Chao1 diversity in multiple sclerosis patients than in controls.

cDNA libraries for TCR beta contained unique molecular identifiers. A population of roughly 0.95 to 10 million T cells gave rise to roughly 0.5 million cDNA molecules. TCRdb independently ran MiXCR on the PCR reads; one entry per CDR3 protein. The sample lists a few hundred thousand distinct CDR3 sequences; about a third were seen once. Germline CDR1 and CDR2: DFQATT and SNEGSKA (reference sequence). The CDR3 spans 12 residues. With respect to this clonotype: Its antigen is currently unknown.

This TCR was recovered from a girl aged 2-17 years with multiple sclerosis. Sequences were obtained from blood. The V and J genes are TRBV20-1 and TRBJ2-5; TRBD2 is a possible D gene (6 bases). The last part of the DNA fits TRBJ2-7 better; the J call may be wrong. The CDR3 DNA reads as TGCAGTGCTAGTCCACTAGCAGACGAGCAGTACTTC. It codes for CSASPLADEQYF.